This T cell receptor beta chain was documented in a study of blood T cells in healthy people across ages. To note about this clonotype: Its cognate antigen is unknown.

A sample-barcoded 5' primer and a J-beta primer mix were used in a second PCR of about 7 to 11 cycles. TCRdb called the 5' RACE reads again in MiXCR, with one record for every CDR3 protein. The data contain over 300,000 distinct CDR3 sequences, 52% of them singletons. Study-wide results and caveats: A roughly linear age-dependent decrease characterized TCR beta diversity per million T cells.

The CDR3 spans 16 residues. Germline V lookup: CDR1 SEHNR, CDR2 FQNEAQ (reference sequence). V was clipped by 5 bases and J by 1 base, with 18 bases between them. Sequencing used blood. V and J are TRBV7-9 and TRBJ2-7, with D possibly being TRBD2 (5 bases). This receptor was identified in a man in his sixties in good health. The DNA of the CDR3 is TGTGCCAGCAGCCGCCTCGGGGTTCTTACTTCCTACGAGCAGTACTTC. It translates to CASSRLGVLTSYEQYF.